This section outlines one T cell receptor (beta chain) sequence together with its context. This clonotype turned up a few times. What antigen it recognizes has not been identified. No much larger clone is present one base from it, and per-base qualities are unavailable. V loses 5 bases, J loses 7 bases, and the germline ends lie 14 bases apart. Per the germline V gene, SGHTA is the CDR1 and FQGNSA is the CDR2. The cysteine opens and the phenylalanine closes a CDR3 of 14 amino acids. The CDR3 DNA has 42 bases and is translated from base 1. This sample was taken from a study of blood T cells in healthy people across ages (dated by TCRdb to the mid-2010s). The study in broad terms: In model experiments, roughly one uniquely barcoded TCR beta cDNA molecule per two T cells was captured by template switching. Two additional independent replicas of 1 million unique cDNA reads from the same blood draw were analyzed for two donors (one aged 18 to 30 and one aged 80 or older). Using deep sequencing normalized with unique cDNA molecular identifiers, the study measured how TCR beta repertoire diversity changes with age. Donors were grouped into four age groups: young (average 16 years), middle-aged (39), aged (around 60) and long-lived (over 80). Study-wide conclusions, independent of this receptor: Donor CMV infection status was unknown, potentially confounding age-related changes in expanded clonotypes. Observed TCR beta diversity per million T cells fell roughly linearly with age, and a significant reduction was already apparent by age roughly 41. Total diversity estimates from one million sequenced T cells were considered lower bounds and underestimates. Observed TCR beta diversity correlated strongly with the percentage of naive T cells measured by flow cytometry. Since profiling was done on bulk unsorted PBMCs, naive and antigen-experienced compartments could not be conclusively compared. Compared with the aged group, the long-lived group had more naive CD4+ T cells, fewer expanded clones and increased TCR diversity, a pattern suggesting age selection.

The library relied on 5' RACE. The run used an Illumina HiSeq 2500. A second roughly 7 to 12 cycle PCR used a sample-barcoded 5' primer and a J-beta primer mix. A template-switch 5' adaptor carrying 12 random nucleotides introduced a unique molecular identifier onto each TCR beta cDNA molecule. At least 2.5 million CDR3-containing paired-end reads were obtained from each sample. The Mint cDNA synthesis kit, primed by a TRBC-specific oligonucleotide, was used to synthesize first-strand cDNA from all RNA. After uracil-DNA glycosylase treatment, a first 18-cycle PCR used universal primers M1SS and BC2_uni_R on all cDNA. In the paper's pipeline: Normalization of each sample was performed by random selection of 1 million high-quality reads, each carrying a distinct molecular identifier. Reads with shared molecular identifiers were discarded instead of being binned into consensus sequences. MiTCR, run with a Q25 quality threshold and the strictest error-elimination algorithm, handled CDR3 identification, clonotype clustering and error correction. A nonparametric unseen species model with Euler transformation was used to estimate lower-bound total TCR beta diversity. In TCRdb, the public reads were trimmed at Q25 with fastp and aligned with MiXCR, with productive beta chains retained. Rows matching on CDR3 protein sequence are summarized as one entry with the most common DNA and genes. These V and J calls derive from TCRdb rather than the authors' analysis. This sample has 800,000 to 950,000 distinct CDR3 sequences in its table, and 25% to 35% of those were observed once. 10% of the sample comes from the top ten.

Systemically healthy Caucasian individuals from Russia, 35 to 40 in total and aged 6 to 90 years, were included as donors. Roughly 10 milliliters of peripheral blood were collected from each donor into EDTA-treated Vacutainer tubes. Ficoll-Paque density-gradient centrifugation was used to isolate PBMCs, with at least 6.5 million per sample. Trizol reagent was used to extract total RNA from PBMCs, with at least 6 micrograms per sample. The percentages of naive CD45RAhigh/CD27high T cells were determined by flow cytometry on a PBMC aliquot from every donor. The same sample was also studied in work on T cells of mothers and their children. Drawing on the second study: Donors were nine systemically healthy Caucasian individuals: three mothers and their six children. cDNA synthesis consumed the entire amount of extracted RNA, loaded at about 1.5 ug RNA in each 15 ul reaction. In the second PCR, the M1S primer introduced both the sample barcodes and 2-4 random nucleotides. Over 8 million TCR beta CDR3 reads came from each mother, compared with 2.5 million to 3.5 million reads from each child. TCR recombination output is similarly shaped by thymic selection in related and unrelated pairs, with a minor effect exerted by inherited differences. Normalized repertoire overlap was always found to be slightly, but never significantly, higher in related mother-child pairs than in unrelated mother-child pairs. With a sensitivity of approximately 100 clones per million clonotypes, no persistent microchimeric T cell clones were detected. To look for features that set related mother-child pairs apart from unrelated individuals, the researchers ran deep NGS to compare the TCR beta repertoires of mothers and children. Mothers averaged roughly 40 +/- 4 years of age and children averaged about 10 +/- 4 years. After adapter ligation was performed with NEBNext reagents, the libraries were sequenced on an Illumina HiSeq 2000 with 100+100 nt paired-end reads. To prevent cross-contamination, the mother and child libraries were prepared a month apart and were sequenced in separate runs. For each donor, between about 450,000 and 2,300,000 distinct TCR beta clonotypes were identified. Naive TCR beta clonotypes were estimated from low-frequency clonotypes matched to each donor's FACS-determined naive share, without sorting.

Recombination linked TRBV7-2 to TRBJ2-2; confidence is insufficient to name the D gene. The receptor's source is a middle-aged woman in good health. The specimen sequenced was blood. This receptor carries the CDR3 CASSTGLGHGELFF. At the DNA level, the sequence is TGTGCCAGCAGCACCGGATTGGGTCACGGGGAGCTGTTTTTT.